This TCR beta chain is drawn from a study of early T cells in non-severe SARS-CoV-2 infection. TCRdb itself ran the 5' RACE reads through MiXCR, one entry per CDR3 protein. The sample has 55,000 to 70,000 distinct CDR3 sequences, 10% to 15% seen once. The clonotype comes from an adult who was a healthcare worker with PCR-confirmed SARS-CoV-2 infection or an uninfected control (not recorded which). The specimen sequenced was whole blood.

CDR3 amino acids: CASSLSGRQDTGELFF. CDR3 nucleotide sequence: TGCGCCAGCAGCTTGAGCGGGCGACAAGACACCGGGGAGCTGTTTTTT. V gene TRBV5-1 combines with J gene TRBJ2-2; possible D gene TRBD2, 6 bases. Germline V gene data show CDR1 as SGHRS and CDR2 as YFSETQ. Trimming shortened V by 1 base and J by 3 bases, and 13 bases separated the two germline ends. The CDR3 has 16 residues.